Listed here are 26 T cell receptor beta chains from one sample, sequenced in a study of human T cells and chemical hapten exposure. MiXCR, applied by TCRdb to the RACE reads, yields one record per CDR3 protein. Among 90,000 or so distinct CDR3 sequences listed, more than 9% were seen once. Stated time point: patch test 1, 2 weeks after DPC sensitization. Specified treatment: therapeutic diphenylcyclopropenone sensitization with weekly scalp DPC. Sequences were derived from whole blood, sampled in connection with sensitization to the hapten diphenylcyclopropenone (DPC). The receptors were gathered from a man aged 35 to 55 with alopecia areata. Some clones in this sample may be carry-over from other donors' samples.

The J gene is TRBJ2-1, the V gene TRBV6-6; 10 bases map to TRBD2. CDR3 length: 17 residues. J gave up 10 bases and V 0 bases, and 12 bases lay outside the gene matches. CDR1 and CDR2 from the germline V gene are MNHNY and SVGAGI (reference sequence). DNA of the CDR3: TGTGCCAGCAGTTACTCGATTGGGCTAGCGGGAGTTGGGGAGCAGTTCTTC. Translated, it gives CASSYSIGLAGVGEQFF.

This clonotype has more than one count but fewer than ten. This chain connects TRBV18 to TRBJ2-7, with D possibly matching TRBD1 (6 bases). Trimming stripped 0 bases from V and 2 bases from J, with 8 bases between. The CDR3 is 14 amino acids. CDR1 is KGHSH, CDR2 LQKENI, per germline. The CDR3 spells CASSPPTGTYEQYV. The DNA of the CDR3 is TGTGCCAGCTCACCACCTACAGGGACCTACGAGCAGTACGTC.

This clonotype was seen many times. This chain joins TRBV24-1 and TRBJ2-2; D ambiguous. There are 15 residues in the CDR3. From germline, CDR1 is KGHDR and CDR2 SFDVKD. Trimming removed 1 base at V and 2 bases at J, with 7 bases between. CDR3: CATSDLNQNTGELFF. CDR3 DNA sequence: TGTGCCACCAGTGATTTAAACCAAAACACCGGGGAGCTGTTTTTT.

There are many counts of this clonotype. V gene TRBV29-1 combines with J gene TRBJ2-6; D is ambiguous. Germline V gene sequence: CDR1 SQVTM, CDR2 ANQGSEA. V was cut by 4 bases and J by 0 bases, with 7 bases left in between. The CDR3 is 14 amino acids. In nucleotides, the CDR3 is TGCAGCGTTGGTCTAGACTCTGGGGCCAACGTCCTGACTTTC. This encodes CSVGLDSGANVLTF.

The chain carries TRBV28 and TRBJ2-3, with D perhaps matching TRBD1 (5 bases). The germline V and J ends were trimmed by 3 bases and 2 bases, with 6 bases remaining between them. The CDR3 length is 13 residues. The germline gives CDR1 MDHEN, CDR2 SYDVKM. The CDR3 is CASSLTATDTQYF. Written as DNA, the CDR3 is TGTGCCAGCAGTTTGACAGCCACAGATACGCAGTATTTT.

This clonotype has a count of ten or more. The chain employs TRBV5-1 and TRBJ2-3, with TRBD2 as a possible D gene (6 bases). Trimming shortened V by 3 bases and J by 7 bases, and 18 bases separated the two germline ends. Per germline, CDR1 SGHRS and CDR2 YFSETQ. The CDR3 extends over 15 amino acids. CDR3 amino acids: CASSSDGAGLNTQYF. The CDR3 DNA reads TGCGCCAGCAGCTCCGACGGGGCGGGACTCAATACGCAGTATTTT.

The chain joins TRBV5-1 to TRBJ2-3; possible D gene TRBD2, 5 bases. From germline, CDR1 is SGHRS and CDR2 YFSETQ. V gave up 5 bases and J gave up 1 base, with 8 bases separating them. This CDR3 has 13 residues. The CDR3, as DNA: TGCGCCAGCAGAGTTAGCGGCACAGATACGCAGTATTTT. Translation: CASRVSGTDTQYF.

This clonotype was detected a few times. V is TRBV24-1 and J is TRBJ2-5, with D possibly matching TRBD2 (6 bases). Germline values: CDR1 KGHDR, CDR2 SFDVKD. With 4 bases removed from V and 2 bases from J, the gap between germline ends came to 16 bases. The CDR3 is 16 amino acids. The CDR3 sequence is CATSDRLLAGQETQYF. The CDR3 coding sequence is TGTGCCACCAGTGACCGACTACTGGCGGGACAAGAGACCCAGTACTTC.

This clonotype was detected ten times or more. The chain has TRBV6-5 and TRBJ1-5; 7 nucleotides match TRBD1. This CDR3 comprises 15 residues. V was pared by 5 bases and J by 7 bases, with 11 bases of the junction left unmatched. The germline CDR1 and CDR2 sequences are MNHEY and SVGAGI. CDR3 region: CASSATRRGQQPQHF. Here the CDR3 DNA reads TGTGCCAGCAGTGCCACTAGGAGGGGGCAGCAGCCCCAGCATTTT.

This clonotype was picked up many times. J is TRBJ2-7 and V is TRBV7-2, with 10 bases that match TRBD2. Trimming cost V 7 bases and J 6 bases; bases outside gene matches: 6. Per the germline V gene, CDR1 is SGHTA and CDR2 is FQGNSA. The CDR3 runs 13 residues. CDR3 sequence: CASNPGLASEQYF. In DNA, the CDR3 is TGTGCCAGCAACCCGGGACTAGCGAGCGAGCAGTACTTC.

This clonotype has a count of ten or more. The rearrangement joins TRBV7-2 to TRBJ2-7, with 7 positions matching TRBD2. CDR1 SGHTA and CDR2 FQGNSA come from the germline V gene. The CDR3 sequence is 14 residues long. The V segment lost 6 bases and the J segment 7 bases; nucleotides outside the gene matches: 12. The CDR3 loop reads CASRPGLVSREQYF. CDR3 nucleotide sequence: TGTGCCAGCAGACCAGGACTAGTTTCACGGGAGCAGTACTTC.

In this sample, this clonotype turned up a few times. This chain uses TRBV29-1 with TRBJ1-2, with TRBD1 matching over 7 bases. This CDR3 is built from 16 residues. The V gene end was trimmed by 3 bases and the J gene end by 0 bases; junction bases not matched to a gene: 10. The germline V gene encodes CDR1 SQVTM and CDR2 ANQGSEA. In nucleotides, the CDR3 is TGCAGCGTTGAGGGAGGGGGCTCGGCAGCTAACTATGGCTACACCTTC. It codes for CSVEGGGSAANYGYTF.

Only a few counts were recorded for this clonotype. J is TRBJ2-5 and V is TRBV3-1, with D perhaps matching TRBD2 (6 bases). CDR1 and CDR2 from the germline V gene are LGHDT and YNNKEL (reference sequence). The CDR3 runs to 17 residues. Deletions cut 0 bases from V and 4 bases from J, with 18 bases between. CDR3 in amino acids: CASSQDLSGPRRETQYF. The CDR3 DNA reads TGTGCCAGCAGCCAAGATCTTAGCGGCCCTAGGAGAGAGACCCAGTACTTC.

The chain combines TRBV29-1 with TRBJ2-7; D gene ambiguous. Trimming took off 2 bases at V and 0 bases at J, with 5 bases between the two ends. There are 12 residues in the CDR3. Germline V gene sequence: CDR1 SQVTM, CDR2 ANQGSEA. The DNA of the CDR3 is TGCAGCGTTGAAACAGTCTCCTACGAGCAGTACTTC. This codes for CSVETVSYEQYF.

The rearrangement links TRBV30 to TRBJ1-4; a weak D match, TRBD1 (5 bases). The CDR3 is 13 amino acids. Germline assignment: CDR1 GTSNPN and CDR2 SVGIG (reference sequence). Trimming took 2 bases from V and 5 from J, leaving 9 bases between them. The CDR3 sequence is CAWSQGGNEKLFF. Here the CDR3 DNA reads TGTGCCTGGAGTCAGGGAGGCAATGAAAAACTGTTTTTT. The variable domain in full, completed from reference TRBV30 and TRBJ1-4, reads SQTIHQWPATLVQPVGSPLSLECTVEGTSNPNLYWYRQAAGRGLQLLFYSVGIGQISSEVPQNLSASRPQDRQFILSSKKLLLSDSGFYLCAWSQGGNEKLFFGSGTQLSVL.

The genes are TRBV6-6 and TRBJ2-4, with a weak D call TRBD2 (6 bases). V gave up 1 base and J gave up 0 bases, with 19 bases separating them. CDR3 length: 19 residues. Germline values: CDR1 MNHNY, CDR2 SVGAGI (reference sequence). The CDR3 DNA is TGTGCCAGCAGTTACTTGGGACTCCGGGGCCTCCTAGCCAAAAACATTCAGTACTTC. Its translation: CASSYLGLRGLLAKNIQYF.

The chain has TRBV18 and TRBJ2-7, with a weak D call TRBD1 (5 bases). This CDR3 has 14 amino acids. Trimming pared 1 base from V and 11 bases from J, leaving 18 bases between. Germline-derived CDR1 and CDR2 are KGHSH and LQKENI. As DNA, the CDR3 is TGTGCCAGCTCACCACAAACGGACATAATTTGGGAGTACGTC. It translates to CASSPQTDIIWEYV.

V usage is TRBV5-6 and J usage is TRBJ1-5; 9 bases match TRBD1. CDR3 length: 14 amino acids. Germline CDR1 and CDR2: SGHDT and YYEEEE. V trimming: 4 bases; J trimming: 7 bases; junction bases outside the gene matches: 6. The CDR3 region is CASSRDRVGQPQHF. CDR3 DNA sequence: TGTGCCAGCAGCCGGGACAGGGTCGGGCAGCCCCAGCATTTT.

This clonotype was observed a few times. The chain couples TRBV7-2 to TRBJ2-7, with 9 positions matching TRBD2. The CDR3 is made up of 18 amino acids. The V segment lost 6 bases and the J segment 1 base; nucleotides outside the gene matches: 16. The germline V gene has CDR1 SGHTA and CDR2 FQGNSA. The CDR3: CASSSRGSGRFRSYEQYF. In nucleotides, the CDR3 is TGTGCCAGCAGTTCTAGAGGGAGCGGGAGGTTTAGGTCCTACGAGCAGTACTTC.

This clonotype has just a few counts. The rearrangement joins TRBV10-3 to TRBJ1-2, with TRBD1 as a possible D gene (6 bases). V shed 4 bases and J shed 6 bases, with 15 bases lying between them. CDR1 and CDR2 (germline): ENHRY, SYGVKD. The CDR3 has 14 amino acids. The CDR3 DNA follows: TGTGCCATCAGTGGATTACAGGGCCAGAATGGCTACACCTTC. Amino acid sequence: CAISGLQGQNGYTF.

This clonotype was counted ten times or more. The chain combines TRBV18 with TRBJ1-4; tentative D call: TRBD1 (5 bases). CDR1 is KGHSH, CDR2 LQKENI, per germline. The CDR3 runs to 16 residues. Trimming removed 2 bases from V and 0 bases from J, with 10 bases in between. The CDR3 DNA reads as TGTGCCAGCTCACCATGGGGACGGGCAACTAATGAAAAACTGTTTTTT. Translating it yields CASSPWGRATNEKLFF.

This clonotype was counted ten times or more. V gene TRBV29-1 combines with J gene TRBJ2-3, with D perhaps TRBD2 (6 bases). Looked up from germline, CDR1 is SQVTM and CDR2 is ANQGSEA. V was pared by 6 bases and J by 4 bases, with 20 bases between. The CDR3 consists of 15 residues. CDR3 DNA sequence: TGCAGCGTGACCCCGCTCACGGGAGTCCCAGATACGCAGTATTTT. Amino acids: CSVTPLTGVPDTQYF.

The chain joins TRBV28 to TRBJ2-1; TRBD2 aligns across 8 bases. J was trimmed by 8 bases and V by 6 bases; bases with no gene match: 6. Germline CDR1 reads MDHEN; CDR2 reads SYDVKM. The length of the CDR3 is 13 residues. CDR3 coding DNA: TGTGCCAGCAGGACGGGAGGGGACTATGAGCAGTTCTTC. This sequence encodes CASRTGGDYEQFF. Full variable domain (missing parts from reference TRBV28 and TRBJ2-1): DVKVTQSSRYLVKRTGEKVFLECVQDMDHENMFWYRQDPGLGLRLIYFSYDVKMKEKGDIPEGYSVSREKKERFSLILESASTNQTSMYLCASRTGGDYEQFFGPGTRLTVL.

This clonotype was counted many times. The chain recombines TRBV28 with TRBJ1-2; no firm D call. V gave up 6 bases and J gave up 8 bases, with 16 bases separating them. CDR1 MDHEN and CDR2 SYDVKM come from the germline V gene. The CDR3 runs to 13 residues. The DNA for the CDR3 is TGTGCCAGCAGCTCCTTAAGGACCGCAGGCTACACCTTC. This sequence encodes CASSSLRTAGYTF.

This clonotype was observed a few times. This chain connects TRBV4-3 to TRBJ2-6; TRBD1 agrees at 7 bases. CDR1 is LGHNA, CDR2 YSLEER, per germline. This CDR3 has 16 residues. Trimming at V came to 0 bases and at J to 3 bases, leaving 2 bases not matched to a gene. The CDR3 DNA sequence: TGCGCCAGCAGCCAAGATTCAGGGGGTGGGGCCAACGTCCTGACTTTC. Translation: CASSQDSGGGANVLTF.

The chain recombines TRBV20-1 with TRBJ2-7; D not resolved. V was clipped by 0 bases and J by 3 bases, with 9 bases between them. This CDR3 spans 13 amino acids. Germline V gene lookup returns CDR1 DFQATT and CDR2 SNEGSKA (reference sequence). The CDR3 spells CSARDPQNYEQYF. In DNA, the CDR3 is TGCAGTGCTAGAGATCCGCAAAACTACGAGCAGTACTTC.